Included here is one T cell receptor beta chain sequence, with context. Seattle patients were enrolled during active infection and followed longitudinally. This record belongs to a study of blood T cell repertoires in COVID-19. Study context: Whether acute or convalescent, the COVID-19 samples came from the United States, Italy and Spain.

The germline gives CDR1 MNHEY, CDR2 SMNVEV (reference sequence). CDR3 size: 14 residues. Trimming took off 5 bases at V and 7 bases at J, with 12 bases between the two ends. Profiled with immunoSEQ multiplex PCR; TCRdb holds only in-frame clones, not every one. The table has about 200,000 clones, roughly 82% seen once. This TCR was sampled from a woman aged 60-70 years with COVID-19, enrolled during active disease. The specimen sequenced was peripheral blood. The rearrangement joins TRBV27 to TRBJ1-6, with D hard to call. In DNA form, the CDR3 reads TGTGCCAGCAGTATCACAGATACAAATTCACCCCTCCACTTT. Its protein product is CASSITDTNSPLHF.